The clone carrying this T cell receptor (beta chain) has a single count. There are 17 residues in the CDR3. Germline values: CDR1 SEHNR, CDR2 FQNEAQ (reference sequence). Trimming took 2 bases from V and 0 from J, leaving 16 bases between them. Clones were read by immunoSEQ multiplex PCR, and TCRdb kept only the in-frame ones, dropping some. The sample has 250,000 to 300,000 clones, 88% seen once. This entry comes from a study of blood T cell repertoires in COVID-19. The sequence derives from a woman aged 30 to 39 who had recovered from COVID-19. This chain joins TRBV7-9 and TRBJ1-2, with D tentatively TRBD1 (6 bases). The sample comprised PBMCs or T cells enriched from blood (not recorded which). Here the CDR3 reads CASSLRQAPTSNYGYTF. CDR3 bases: TGTGCCAGCAGCTTAAGACAGGCTCCTACTTCTAACTATGGCTACACCTTC.